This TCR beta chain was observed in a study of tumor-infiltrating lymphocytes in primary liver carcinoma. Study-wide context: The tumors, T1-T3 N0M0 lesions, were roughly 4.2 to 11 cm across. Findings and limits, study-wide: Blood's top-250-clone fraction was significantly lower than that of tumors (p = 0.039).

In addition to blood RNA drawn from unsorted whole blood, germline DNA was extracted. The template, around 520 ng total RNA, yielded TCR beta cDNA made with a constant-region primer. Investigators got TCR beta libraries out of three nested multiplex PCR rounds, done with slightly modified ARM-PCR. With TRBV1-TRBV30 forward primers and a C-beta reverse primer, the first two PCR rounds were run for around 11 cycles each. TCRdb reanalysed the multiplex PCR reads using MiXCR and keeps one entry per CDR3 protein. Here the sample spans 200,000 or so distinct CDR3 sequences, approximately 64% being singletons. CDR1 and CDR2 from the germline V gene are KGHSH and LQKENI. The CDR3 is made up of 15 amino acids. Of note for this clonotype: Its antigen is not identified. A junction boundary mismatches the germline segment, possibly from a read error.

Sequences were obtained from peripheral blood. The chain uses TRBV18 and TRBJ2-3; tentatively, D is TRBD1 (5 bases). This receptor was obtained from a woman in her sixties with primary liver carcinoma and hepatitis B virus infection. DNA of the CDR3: TGTGCCAGCTCACCAGATACTCCGACCACAGGTACGCAGTATTTT. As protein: CASSPDTPTTGTQYF.